Below, 10 T cell receptor beta chains from the same sample are listed, as sequenced in a study of shared clonotypes between healthy human individuals. Repertoires were generated with immunoSEQ multiplex PCR, while TCRdb's copy carries only in-frame clones and drops some. The sample comprises about 1 million clones, approximately 70% of which are singletons, and approximately 1.5% rests with the top ten. The source material was memory CD4+ T cells sorted from blood. The subset denotes: CD45RA-negative fraction. The receptors shown here come from a man aged 18 to 30 in good health.

This clone came up many times. The chain combines TRBV10-2 with TRBJ1-5; 7 bases are shared with TRBD1. Germline-derived CDR1 and CDR2 are WSHSY and SAAADI. Trimming at V came to 3 bases and at J to 3 bases, leaving 11 bases not matched to a gene. This CDR3 is 17 amino acids long. The CDR3 DNA reads as TGCGCCAGCAGTGACCCATTAACAGGGGCGGTCAATCAGCCCCAGCATTTT. As protein: CASSDPLTGAVNQPQHF.

Only a few counts were recorded for this clone. An end of the junction differs from the germline gene, which may be a read error. The rearrangement links TRBV29-1 to TRBJ2-3; the match to TRBD1 covers 9 bases. Germline V gives CDR1 SQVTM, CDR2 ANQGSEA. CDR3 size: 8 residues. In DNA form, the CDR3 reads TGCAGCGTGGGACAGGGCGGCTTT. Its protein is CSVGQGGF.

J is TRBJ2-1 and V is TRBV10-3; D gene ambiguous. CDR1 and CDR2 from the germline V gene are ENHRY and SYGVKD. Trimming shortened V by 3 bases and J by 13 bases, and 19 bases separated the two germline ends. CDR3 length: 14 residues. The CDR3, as DNA: TGTGCCATCAGTGACGGGTTTACAATGAGATCCCAGTTCTTC. Encoded protein: CAISDGFTMRSQFF.

The rearrangement uses TRBV6-1 and TRBJ1-5; D is unclear. V gave up 7 bases and J gave up 0 bases, with 10 bases separating them. CDR1 is MNHNS, CDR2 SASEGT, per germline. CDR3 size: 14 residues. As DNA, the CDR3 is TGTGCCAGCAATACCGGGGATAGCAATCAGCCCCAGCATTTT. As protein: CASNTGDSNQPQHF.

The V and J genes are TRBV11-2 and TRBJ2-3, with D possibly matching TRBD1 (5 bases). V was pared by 2 bases and J by 11 bases, with 17 bases between. CDR3 size: 14 residues. The germline V gene has CDR1 SGHAT and CDR2 FQNNGV. CDR3 sequence reads: CASSLSVLAGRQYF. As DNA, the CDR3 is TGTGCCAGCAGCTTAAGTGTTCTGGCAGGGCGGCAGTATTTT.

The V gene is TRBV5-5, the J gene TRBJ2-4; D is unclear. Germline V CDR1 and CDR2: SGHKS, YYEKEE (reference sequence). Trimming stripped 0 bases from V and 1 base from J, with 8 bases between. The CDR3 sequence is 15 residues long. CDR3 sequence reads: CASSLGPGAKNIQYF. The CDR3 nucleotides are TGTGCCAGCAGCTTGGGTCCGGGCGCCAAAAACATTCAGTACTTC.

The chain couples TRBV7-3 to TRBJ2-7, with 8 bases that match TRBD2. V shed 5 bases and J 6 bases; nucleotides not matched to a gene: 9. The CDR3 sequence is 14 residues long. Germline-derived CDR1 and CDR2 are SGHTA and FQGTGA. The CDR3 reads CASSPSTGGTEQYF. As DNA, the CDR3 is TGTGCCAGCAGCCCATCAACGGGAGGGACCGAGCAGTACTTC.

This clone has ten or more counts. The chain employs TRBV2 and TRBJ2-5; the match to TRBD1 covers 10 bases. Germline lookup yields CDR1 SNHLY and CDR2 FYNNEI. There are 14 residues in the CDR3. V was clipped by 9 bases and J by 4 bases; unmatched bases: 8. The CDR3 coding sequence is TGTGCCAGTGGTAGACAGGGGGCGTCAGAGACCCAGTACTTC. This encodes CASGRQGASETQYF.

This clone appeared a few times. The V and J genes are TRBV5-3 and TRBJ2-7; 9 positions match TRBD1. TRBV5-3 is labeled an ORF, and its function is uncertain. This CDR3 is 16 amino acids long. V was pared by 4 bases and J by 5 bases, with 13 bases of the junction left unmatched. In DNA, the CDR3 is TGTGCCAGAAGCCACACCACGGGACAGGGTTCCCACGAGCAGTACTTC. This translates into CARSHTTGQGSHEQYF.

With respect to this clone: Other DNA sequences in this specimen translate into the identical CDR3. The genes are TRBV5-4 and TRBJ2-6; D unclear. Germline V gene data show CDR1 as SGHNT and CDR2 as YYREEE (reference sequence). Trimming took off 0 bases at V and 0 bases at J, with 4 bases between the two ends. This CDR3 contains 15 residues. The CDR3 DNA reads TGTGCCAGCAGCTTGGGACACTCTGGGGCCAACGTCCTGACTTTC. It is translated as CASSLGHSGANVLTF. The entire variable domain, with the rest obtained from reference TRBV5-4 and TRBJ2-6, is as follows: ETGVTQSPTHLIKTRGQQVTLRCSSQSGHNTVSWYQQALGQGPQFIFQYYREEENGRGNFPPRFSGLQFPNYSSELNVNALELDDSALYLCASSLGHSGANVLTFGAGSRLTVL.